These T cell receptor beta chains were read from a single sample in a study of blood T cell repertoires in COVID-19. The repertoire was sequenced with immunoSEQ multiplex PCR; TCRdb's copy has only in-frame clones and lacks some. The sample gives about 190,000 clones, about 88% of which show up once; about 6.8% is in the top ten. Sequenced input: peripheral blood. These receptors were collected from a woman aged 35 to 49 who had recovered from COVID-19. The CDR3 runs from the conserved cysteine through the conserved F or W. The D gene is left open where the match is weak. Some rows have no size entry. The others give once, few or many, or a class for an expanded clone.

v_gene	abundance	j_gene	d_gene	CDR3nt	CDR3aa
TRBV6-5	few	TRBJ2-1	NA	TGTGCCAGCAGGGTCGGCACAGGGTTTTTCTATGAGCAGTTCTTC	CASRVGTGFFYEQFF
TRBV5-4	NA	TRBJ2-3	NA	TGTGCCAGCAGCTTGCGACTAGAGAGCACAGATACGCAGTATTTT	CASSLRLESTDTQYF
TRBV9	NA	TRBJ2-3	TRBD2	TGTGCCAGCAGCGCAGCGGGAGGGGGAGCAGATACGCAGTATTTT	CASSAAGGGADTQYF
TRBV2	NA	TRBJ2-2	NA	TGTGCCAGCAAGGGGGACACGACCGGGGAGCTGTTTTTT	CASKGDTTGELFF
TRBV7-9	NA	TRBJ2-1	TRBD1	TGTGCCAGCAGCTCCCCGGACAGGGGCGATGAGCAGTTCTTC	CASSSPDRGDEQFF
TRBV25-1	NA	TRBJ1-2	NA	TGTGCCAGCAGTGGAAGACAGGACTCCAACTATGGCTACACCTTC	CASSGRQDSNYGYTF
TRBV27	NA	TRBJ2-3	TRBD1	TGTGCCAGCGGTTGGACAGGGAGTACAGATACGCAGTATTTT	CASGWTGSTDTQYF
TRBV11-2	NA	TRBJ2-1	TRBD1	TGTGCCAGCAGCTCATCAGGGGGAACCTACAATGAGCAGTTCTTC	CASSSSGGTYNEQFF
TRBV3-1/TRBV3-2	NA	TRBJ1-5	NA	TGTGCCAGCAGCCAAGATCGAGGGATTTGGGGCAATCAGCCCCAGCATTTT	CASSQDRGIWGNQPQHF
TRBV18	NA	TRBJ2-3	NA	TGTGCCAGCTCACCTAGGACAGCTGCTACTAGCACAGATACGCAGTATTTT	CASSPRTAATSTDTQYF
TRBV7-2	NA	TRBJ2-5	TRBD2	TGTGCCAGCAGCTTGGCGGGAGGGGGGGAGACCCAGTACTTC	CASSLAGGGETQYF
TRBV19	NA	TRBJ2-5	TRBD1	TGTGCCAGTAATGGGGGCCAAGGGACAGGGGCCCAGTACTTC	CASNGGQGTGAQYF
TRBV21-1	NA	TRBJ2-2	NA	TGTGCCAGCAGCAAAGCTGAGGAGACTAGCGGAATCGCGAACACCGGGGAGCTGTTTTTT	CASSKAEETSGIANTGELFF
TRBV29-1	NA	TRBJ2-3	TRBD1	TGCAGCGACCTTGAACGGACAGGGGGATTCACAGATACGCAGTATTTT	CSDLERTGGFTDTQYF
TRBV7-6	NA	TRBJ1-3	TRBD1	TGTGCCAGCAGCCCCAGCCGGACAGGGGGCTCTGGAAACACCATATATTTT	CASSPSRTGGSGNTIYF
TRBV7-2	NA	TRBJ2-3	TRBD2	TGTGCCAGCAGCTTAAGACTAGCGGGAGTGGCAGATACGCAGTATTTT	CASSLRLAGVADTQYF
TRBV30	NA	TRBJ2-4	NA	TGTGCCTGGAGTGTACTAAGTACAGCGGTAGCCAAAAACATTCAGTACTTC	CAWSVLSTAVAKNIQYF
TRBV30	NA	TRBJ2-7	NA	TGTGCCTGGAGTGTAGCGGTACTAGCCTACGAGCAGTACTTC	CAWSVAVLAYEQYF
TRBV4-2	few	TRBJ1-2	TRBD1	TGTGCCAGCAGCCAAGAGAAGGTAGACAGGGCACGGGGCTACACCTTC	CASSQEKVDRARGYTF
TRBV29-1	NA	TRBJ2-3	TRBD2	TGCAGCGTTGAGGAAGGGACGACTAGCGGGAGGCCCCGAGATACGCAGTATTTT	CSVEEGTTSGRPRDTQYF